The TCR beta chain described here comes from a study of identical twins. Germline V CDR1 and CDR2: DFQATT, SNEGSKA (reference sequence). V lost 6 bases to trimming and J lost 7 bases, with 21 bases between them. The CDR3 has 15 residues. Each CDR3 protein is one row after TCRdb ran MiXCR on the 5' RACE reads. The profile covers around 500,000 distinct CDR3 sequences, with over 12% appearing a single time and around 0.48% taken by the ten largest. The sample was also reused in another study, on yellow fever vaccine responses in identical twins.

The chain has TRBV20-1 and TRBJ1-4; perhaps TRBD1 as D (5 bases). The clonotype was recovered from a woman between 18 and 29 years old in good health. Sequencing was performed on CD4+ T cells sorted from blood. The CDR3, as DNA: TGCAGTGCCAGACCGAGGACGGGGGTTAGTGAAAAACTGTTTTTT. Its protein product is CSARPRTGVSEKLFF.